This TCR beta chain was captured in a study of blood T cells in healthy people across ages. Study overall: Per two T cells, template switching captured roughly one barcoded beta molecule.

The V end was cut by 1 base, the J end by 9 bases, with 12 bases between. CDR3 length: 13 amino acids. Germline-derived CDR1 and CDR2 are SGHTA and FQGNSA. Researchers report isolating at least 6.5 million PBMCs per sample. Alongside a J-beta primer mix, a sample-barcoded 5' primer served in a second PCR lasting 7 to 11 cycles. TCRdb called the 5' RACE reads again in MiXCR, with one record for every CDR3 protein. Of roughly 700,000 distinct CDR3 sequences listed, around 45% are singletons. This clonotype was observed a few times. Its target is unknown. Broader study findings: More naive CD4+ cells and higher diversity marked long-lived donors relative to aged donors. Older individuals had lower TCR beta diversity per million T cells (the decline was roughly linear).

The chain recombines TRBV7-2 with TRBJ2-5; D is ambiguous. This clonotype was sampled from an older woman in good health. Material: blood. The CDR3 region has the DNA TGTGCCAGCAGCTTAGGCACTGAGACGGCCCAGTACTTC. Amino acids: CASSLGTETAQYF.